This TCR beta chain was recovered during a study of CD8+ T cells in alopecia areata. Looked up from germline, CDR1 is SGHTA and CDR2 is FQGNSA. The CDR3 length is 15 residues. The germline V and J ends were trimmed by 0 bases and 2 bases, with 8 bases remaining between them. Sequencing used cDNA as its template, made by extracting RNA and reverse transcribing it. Some clones are missing from TCRdb's copy, which holds only in-frame ones; the method was immunoSEQ multiplex PCR. Among 90,000 to 150,000 clones listed, 30% to 40% were seen once. This sequence joins TRBV7-2 and TRBJ2-1; D perhaps matches TRBD2 (5 bases). What was sequenced was CD4+ T cells sorted from blood. The source of this sequence is a human donor with alopecia areata. CDR3 sequence reads: CASSLASGTYNEQFF. Here the CDR3 DNA reads TGTGCCAGCAGCTTAGCCAGCGGAACCTACAATGAGCAGTTCTTC.